These T cell receptor beta chains were read from a single sample in a study of T cell responses to AZD1222 COVID-19 vaccine. Only in-frame clones appear in the TCRdb table, and some are missing; sequencing was by immunoSEQ multiplex PCR. The data contain roughly 200,000 clones, about 93% of them seen just once; the ten biggest clones take up less than 1.2%. Sequences were derived from peripheral blood, sampled on day 0 of MenACWY control vaccination. The receptors shown here come from an adult in good health. The CDR3 runs from the conserved cysteine through the conserved F or W. The D gene is left open where the match is weak. Clone sizes are given selectively: once, few, many, or a class where the clone is expanded.

clone_size	d_call	v_call	j_call	cdr3_aa	cdr3_nt
NA	NA	TRBV3-1/TRBV3-2	TRBJ2-2	CASISHEGGAGELFF	TGTGCCAGCATCTCTCACGAAGGGGGGGCCGGGGAGCTGTTTTTT
NA	NA	TRBV28	TRBJ1-6	CASSQVGSPLHF	TGTGCCAGCAGTCAGGTGGGGTCACCCCTCCACTTT
NA	TRBD1	TRBV7-8	TRBJ1-4	CASSTGIQGALEKLFF	TGTGCCAGCAGCACCGGGATACAGGGGGCGCTGGAAAAACTGTTTTTT
once	NA	TRBV30	TRBJ1-6	CAWSVGGSYNSPLHF	TGTGCCTGGAGTGTAGGTGGCTCCTATAATTCACCCCTCCACTTT
NA	NA	TRBV11-2	TRBJ1-6	CASSLDTAPNSPLHF	TGTGCCAGCAGCTTAGATACAGCCCCAAATTCACCCCTCCACTTT
NA	NA	TRBV30	TRBJ1-1	CAWSVGGRVATEAFF	TGTGCCTGGAGTGTTGGCGGCAGGGTGGCCACTGAAGCTTTCTTT
NA	TRBD1	TRBV18	TRBJ1-1	CASSGRTGFNTEAFF	TGTGCCAGCTCAGGACGGACAGGCTTTAACACTGAAGCTTTCTTT
NA	TRBD1	TRBV5-4	TRBJ2-2	CASSFGYGQGASVTGELFF	TGTGCCAGCAGCTTCGGGTACGGACAGGGGGCATCGGTCACCGGGGAGCTGTTTTTT
NA	NA	TRBV7-9	TRBJ1-2	CASSLRQTYGYTF	TGTGCCAGCAGCTTACGGCAAACCTATGGCTACACCTTC
NA	TRBD1	TRBV9	TRBJ1-2	CASSVGDVDRGAGYTF	TGTGCCAGCAGCGTAGGAGATGTTGACAGGGGAGCTGGCTACACCTTC
NA	TRBD1	TRBV3-1/TRBV3-2	TRBJ1-1	CASSPPTGRNTEAFF	TGTGCCAGCAGCCCACCGACAGGGCGGAACACTGAAGCTTTCTTT
NA	NA	TRBV19	TRBJ1-2	CASRRGEGAYGYTF	TGTGCCAGTAGACGAGGGGAAGGGGCCTATGGCTACACCTTC
NA	NA	TRBV6-1	TRBJ2-6	CASSELVAFYSGANVLTF	TGTGCCAGCAGTGAATTGGTAGCTTTCTACTCTGGGGCCAACGTCCTGACTTTC
NA	NA	TRBV9	TRBJ2-7	CASSAALGGGFYEQYF	TGTGCCAGCAGCGCCGCGTTGGGTGGGGGGTTCTACGAGCAGTACTTC
NA	NA	TRBV5-1	TRBJ1-5	CASSLDGDNQPQHF	TGCGCCAGCAGCTTGGACGGCGACAATCAGCCCCAGCATTTT
NA	TRBD1	TRBV5-1	TRBJ1-2	CASSATGKGGYTF	TGCGCCAGCAGCGCGACAGGGAAGGGTGGCTACACCTTC